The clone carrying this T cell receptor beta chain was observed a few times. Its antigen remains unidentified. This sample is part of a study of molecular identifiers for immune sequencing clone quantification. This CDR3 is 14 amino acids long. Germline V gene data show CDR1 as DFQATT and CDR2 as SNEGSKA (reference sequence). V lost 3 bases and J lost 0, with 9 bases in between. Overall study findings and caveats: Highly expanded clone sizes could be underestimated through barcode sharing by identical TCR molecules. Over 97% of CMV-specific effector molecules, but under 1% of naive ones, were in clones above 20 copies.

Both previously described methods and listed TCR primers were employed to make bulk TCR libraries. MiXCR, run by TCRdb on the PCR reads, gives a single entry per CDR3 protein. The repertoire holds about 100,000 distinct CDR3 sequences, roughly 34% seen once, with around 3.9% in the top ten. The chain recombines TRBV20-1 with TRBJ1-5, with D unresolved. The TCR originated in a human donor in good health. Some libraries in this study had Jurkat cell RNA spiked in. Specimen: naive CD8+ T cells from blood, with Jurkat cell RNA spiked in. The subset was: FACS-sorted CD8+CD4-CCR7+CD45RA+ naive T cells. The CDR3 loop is CSARDRSSNQPQHF. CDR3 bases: TGCAGTGCTAGGGATAGAAGTAGCAATCAGCCCCAGCATTTT.